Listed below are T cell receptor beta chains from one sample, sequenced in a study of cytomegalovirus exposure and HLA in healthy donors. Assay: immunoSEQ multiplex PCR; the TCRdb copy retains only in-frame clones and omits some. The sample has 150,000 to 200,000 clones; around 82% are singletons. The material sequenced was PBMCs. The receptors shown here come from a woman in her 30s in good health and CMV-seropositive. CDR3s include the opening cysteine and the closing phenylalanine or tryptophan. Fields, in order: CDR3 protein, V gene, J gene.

cdr3_aa: CASNWGSETQYF; v_call: TRBV6-4; j_call: TRBJ2-5
cdr3_aa: CASSYEPGYTEAFF; v_call: TRBV6-5; j_call: TRBJ1-1
cdr3_aa: CASSYSSTAFANTGELFF; v_call: TRBV28; j_call: TRBJ2-2
cdr3_aa: CASSPWDRVDEQFF; v_call: TRBV5-6; j_call: TRBJ2-1
cdr3_aa: CASTADAVDTEAFF; v_call: TRBV19; j_call: TRBJ1-1
cdr3_aa: CASSLGQNYEQYF; v_call: TRBV7-7; j_call: TRBJ2-7
cdr3_aa: CASSPTSRAIQYF; v_call: TRBV5-8; j_call: TRBJ2-4
cdr3_aa: CASSVGFSGYNEQFF; v_call: TRBV9; j_call: TRBJ2-1
cdr3_aa: CASSSGTGTGEGIQYF; v_call: TRBV5-1; j_call: TRBJ2-4
cdr3_aa: CASYGGSIYEQYF; v_call: TRBV27; j_call: .
cdr3_aa: CASSLTSGNYEQYF; v_call: TRBV5-1; j_call: TRBJ2-7
cdr3_aa: CASSSPQGGSYEQYF; v_call: TRBV5-5; j_call: TRBJ2-7
cdr3_aa: CASSFDTYGYTF; v_call: TRBV7-9; j_call: TRBJ1-2
cdr3_aa: CASSKPTSGSVDTQYF; v_call: TRBV4-2; j_call: TRBJ2-3
cdr3_aa: CASSPTGRNQPQHF; v_call: TRBV2; j_call: TRBJ1-5
cdr3_aa: CASSLGTGGYEQYF; v_call: TRBV5-1; j_call: TRBJ2-7
cdr3_aa: CASTTGGSNYGYTF; v_call: TRBV28; j_call: TRBJ1-2
cdr3_aa: CASSYSSVGSNYGYTF; v_call: TRBV6-5; j_call: TRBJ1-2
cdr3_aa: CASSPPPGQVTEKLFF; v_call: TRBV21-1; j_call: TRBJ1-4
cdr3_aa: CASSPHRGAPDTEAFF; v_call: TRBV7-8; j_call: TRBJ1-1
cdr3_aa: CASSLGHRGLNTEAFF; v_call: TRBV5-6; j_call: TRBJ1-1
cdr3_aa: CASSFEIQGHISTEAFF; v_call: TRBV12-1; j_call: TRBJ1-1
cdr3_aa: CASSVEPLLSPPQTGTEAFF; v_call: TRBV9; j_call: TRBJ1-1
cdr3_aa: CASSPSGALKNIQYF; v_call: TRBV7-3; j_call: TRBJ2-4
cdr3_aa: CASSSRVAGANVLTF; v_call: TRBV5-4; j_call: TRBJ2-6
cdr3_aa: CASSLQPGQGYNEQFF; v_call: TRBV7-9; j_call: TRBJ2-1
cdr3_aa: CASSSTGRSEAFF; v_call: TRBV7-8; j_call: TRBJ1-1
cdr3_aa: CASSWGPGNTEAFF; v_call: TRBV5-1; j_call: TRBJ1-1
cdr3_aa: CASSLSPGELFF; v_call: TRBV28; j_call: TRBJ2-2
cdr3_aa: CASSPQGLNTEAFF; v_call: TRBV19; j_call: TRBJ1-1
cdr3_aa: CAWAGGRDYGYTF; v_call: TRBV30; j_call: TRBJ1-2